A selection of T cell receptor beta chains follows, all from one sample in a study of T cells in Graves' hyperthyroidism and ophthalmopathy. TCRdb passed the multiplex PCR reads through MiXCR, listing each CDR3 protein once. The sample consists of fewer than 500,000 distinct CDR3 sequences, 13% to 15% of them appearing once. The sequenced sample consisted of blood. These receptor sequences come from a woman under 40 with Graves' ophthalmopathy. Each CDR3 is given with its conserved first and last residue. The order of the fields is V gene, clone size, J gene, D gene, CDR3 DNA, CDR3 protein. A D gene is named only where the DNA matches it firmly. Clone size is not always given. Where it is, it says once, few, many or a class for expanded clones.

v_call: TRBV6-2/TRBV6-3
clone_size: .
j_call: TRBJ2-2
d_call: TRBD2
cdr3_nt: TGTGCCAGCGGGGAGGGGACTGAGAACACCGGGGAGCTGTTTTTT
cdr3_aa: CASGEGTENTGELFF

v_call: TRBV9
clone_size: few
j_call: TRBJ1-1
d_call: .
cdr3_nt: TGTGCCAGCAGCGTAGGGACGGGAATGAACACTGAAGCTTTCTTT
cdr3_aa: CASSVGTGMNTEAFF

v_call: TRBV7-2
clone_size: many
j_call: TRBJ2-5
d_call: TRBD2
cdr3_nt: TGTGCCAGCAATCGGGCGGGGGGGCCGGGGGAGACCCAGTACTTC
cdr3_aa: CASNRAGGPGETQYF

v_call: TRBV9
clone_size: .
j_call: TRBJ2-5
d_call: .
cdr3_nt: TGTGCCAGCAGCGTAGTTGGAGGGCCAGAGACCCAGTACTTC
cdr3_aa: CASSVVGGPETQYF

v_call: TRBV10-3
clone_size: many
j_call: TRBJ2-3
d_call: TRBD2
cdr3_nt: TGTGCCATCAGTACCTTTGGGACTAGCGTCCCAGATACGCAGTATTTT
cdr3_aa: CAISTFGTSVPDTQYF

v_call: TRBV28
clone_size: many
j_call: TRBJ1-2
d_call: .
cdr3_nt: TGTGCCAGCAGTTCCGGGGGGGGTGGCTACACCTTC
cdr3_aa: CASSSGGGGYTF

v_call: TRBV28
clone_size: few
j_call: TRBJ2-6
d_call: .
cdr3_nt: TGTGCCAGCAACTACAGGGACTCTGGGGCCAACGTCCTGACTTTC
cdr3_aa: CASNYRDSGANVLTF

v_call: TRBV27
clone_size: many
j_call: TRBJ2-1
d_call: .
cdr3_nt: TGTGCCAGCAGTTACAGAGACCCTTACAATGAGCAGTTCTTC
cdr3_aa: CASSYRDPYNEQFF

v_call: TRBV6-1
clone_size: many
j_call: TRBJ2-2
d_call: .
cdr3_nt: TGTGCCAGCAGTAGGGTAGGGGGGCGTCCGGACGGGGAGCTGTTTTTT
cdr3_aa: CASSRVGGRPDGELFF

v_call: TRBV7-2
clone_size: many
j_call: TRBJ1-1
d_call: .
cdr3_nt: TGTGCCAGCAGCTTAGGACAACAAAACACTGAAGCTTTCTTT
cdr3_aa: CASSLGQQNTEAFF

v_call: TRBV2
clone_size: many
j_call: TRBJ1-4
d_call: .
cdr3_nt: TGTGCCAGTCACGGAGGGTACGAAAAACTGTTTTTT
cdr3_aa: CASHGGYEKLFF

v_call: TRBV20-1
clone_size: many
j_call: TRBJ2-7
d_call: .
cdr3_nt: TGCAGTGCTAGGGTTCGGGGCTCGTTCCTCAGGGGCGAGCAGTACTTC
cdr3_aa: CSARVRGSFLRGEQYF

v_call: TRBV14
clone_size: many
j_call: TRBJ1-2
d_call: .
cdr3_nt: TGTGCCAGCAGCCCCAGACAGGCAAGTGGCTACACCTTC
cdr3_aa: CASSPRQASGYTF

v_call: TRBV2
clone_size: many
j_call: TRBJ2-2
d_call: TRBD2
cdr3_nt: TGTGCCAGCAGTGAACTAGCGGGGAGCACCGGGGAGCTGTTTTTT
cdr3_aa: CASSELAGSTGELFF

v_call: TRBV6-2/TRBV6-3
clone_size: few
j_call: TRBJ2-7
d_call: TRBD1
cdr3_nt: TGTGCCAGCAGTTACCCGGGACAGGGTGCTTACGAGCAGTACTTC
cdr3_aa: CASSYPGQGAYEQYF

v_call: TRBV30
clone_size: .
j_call: TRBJ2-1
d_call: TRBD2
cdr3_nt: TGTGCCTGGAGAGGACTAGCGCTAAACAATGAGCAGTTCTTC
cdr3_aa: CAWRGLALNNEQFF

v_call: TRBV15
clone_size: many
j_call: TRBJ2-1
d_call: .
cdr3_nt: TGTGCCACCAGCAGGGGACCGGCGGGGCGGAATGAGCAGTTCTTC
cdr3_aa: CATSRGPAGRNEQFF

v_call: TRBV12-5
clone_size: many
j_call: TRBJ2-5
d_call: .
cdr3_nt: TGTGCTAGTGGTTCCATCTTCGCGGGTAGGGGTCAAGAGACCCAGTACTTC
cdr3_aa: CASGSIFAGRGQETQYF

v_call: TRBV3-1
clone_size: many
j_call: TRBJ1-5
d_call: TRBD1
cdr3_nt: TGTGCCAGCAGCAACAGGGGAACCAATCAGCCCCAGCATTTT
cdr3_aa: CASSNRGTNQPQHF

v_call: TRBV2
clone_size: many
j_call: TRBJ1-1
d_call: TRBD1
cdr3_nt: TGTGCCAGCAGTCAGGGACAGGGGGTGGTGAACACTGAAGCTTTCTTT
cdr3_aa: CASSQGQGVVNTEAFF

v_call: TRBV19
clone_size: few
j_call: TRBJ1-5
d_call: TRBD1
cdr3_nt: TGTGCCAGTAGTAAGGGGGACAGGGCCAATCAGCCCCAGCATTTT
cdr3_aa: CASSKGDRANQPQHF

v_call: TRBV11-1
clone_size: many
j_call: TRBJ2-3
d_call: .
cdr3_nt: TGTGCCAGCAGCCACACAGTGACAGATACGCAGTATTTT
cdr3_aa: CASSHTVTDTQYF

v_call: TRBV28
clone_size: .
j_call: TRBJ2-2
d_call: TRBD1
cdr3_nt: TGTGCCAGCAGTCTGACAGGGCGGTCCGGGCTCACCGGGGAGCTGTTTTTT
cdr3_aa: CASSLTGRSGLTGELFF

v_call: TRBV19
clone_size: .
j_call: TRBJ1-5
d_call: .
cdr3_nt: TGTGCCAGTAAGAGCAGGGTGGGTCAGCCCCAGCATTTT
cdr3_aa: CASKSRVGQPQHF

v_call: TRBV6-6
clone_size: .
j_call: TRBJ1-5
d_call: .
cdr3_nt: TGTGCCAGCAGTTACCGACTAGAAGGTCAGCCCCAGCATTTT
cdr3_aa: CASSYRLEGQPQHF

v_call: TRBV12-3/TRBV12-4
clone_size: many
j_call: TRBJ2-5
d_call: TRBD1
cdr3_nt: TGTGCCAGCAGGGGGACAGTAGGGCTTGAGACCCAGTACTTC
cdr3_aa: CASRGTVGLETQYF

v_call: TRBV25-1
clone_size: many
j_call: TRBJ2-3
d_call: .
cdr3_nt: TGTGCCAGCAGTTGGGGACCAGATACGCAGTATTTT
cdr3_aa: CASSWGPDTQYF

v_call: TRBV4-2
clone_size: many
j_call: TRBJ1-3
d_call: .
cdr3_nt: TGTGCCAGCAGCAAGGGACTCTCTGGAAACACCATATATTTT
cdr3_aa: CASSKGLSGNTIYF

v_call: TRBV6-1
clone_size: many
j_call: TRBJ2-5
d_call: .
cdr3_nt: TGTGCCAGCACGGCCGGACAGACCCAAGAGACCCAGTACTTC
cdr3_aa: CASTAGQTQETQYF

v_call: TRBV11-2
clone_size: many
j_call: TRBJ1-4
d_call: .
cdr3_nt: TGTGCCAGCAGCTTAGATGGGTTGGGTGGAAAACTGTTTTTT
cdr3_aa: CASSLDGLGGKLFF